This TCR beta chain was retrieved from a study of preoperative IRX-2 immunotherapy in early breast cancer. Assay used: immunoSEQ multiplex PCR; TCRdb lists only in-frame clones, some missing. Among roughly 99,000 clones, roughly 88% were seen once, and the ten largest hold roughly 2%. This CDR3 spans 18 amino acids. The germline V gene encodes CDR1 LNHNV and CDR2 YYDKDF (reference sequence). Germline trimming cut 2 bases from V and 5 bases from J; bases unmatched to any gene: 15. Regarding treatment: preoperative locoregional IRX-2 cytokine immunotherapy. This phase Ib study tested locoregional IRX-2 cytokine immunotherapy given before surgery.

The rearrangement joins TRBV15 to TRBJ2-7; 10 bases line up with TRBD1. The sample here was tumor tissue, taken after IRX-2 immunotherapy. The TCR originated in a human donor with breast cancer. CDR3 protein: CATSRKYPTGGASNEQYF. The CDR3 nucleotides are TGTGCCACCAGCAGAAAATACCCGACAGGGGGCGCGTCTAACGAGCAGTACTTC.